This is a list of T cell receptor beta chains from one sample in a study of neurological immune-mediated disorders. MiXCR, applied by TCRdb to the 5' RACE reads, yields one record per CDR3 protein. In the table there are around 62,000 distinct CDR3 sequences, under 5% of which are singletons. The sample was PBMCs. These receptors were taken from a man aged 45-65 years with multiple sclerosis. The CDR3 runs from the conserved cysteine through the conserved F or W. Fields, in order: V gene, clone size, J gene, D gene, CDR3 DNA, CDR3 protein. The D gene is left open where the match is weak. A clone size is listed for some rows: how often the clone was seen (once, few, many), or a class if it is expanded.

V: TRBV5-1
size: many
J: TRBJ1-5
D: -
DNA: TGCGCCAGCAGCTTGTCAGGGAGCATCAATCAGCCCCAGCATTTT
CDR3: CASSLSGSINQPQHF

V: TRBV24-1
size: many
J: TRBJ2-3
D: TRBD1
DNA: TGTGCCACCAGTGAAGACAGGGTGGGAGATACGCAGTATTTT
CDR3: CATSEDRVGDTQYF

V: TRBV4-1
size: many
J: TRBJ2-3
D: -
DNA: TGCGCCAGCAGCCTAGGGGGGTTCACAGATACGCAGTATTTT
CDR3: CASSLGGFTDTQYF

V: TRBV20-1
size: many
J: TRBJ2-3
D: TRBD2
DNA: TGCAGTGCTAGCCTCCCCCGGACTAGCGGGATCACAGATACGCAGTATTTT
CDR3: CSASLPRTSGITDTQYF

V: TRBV7-9
size: many
J: TRBJ2-4
D: TRBD1
DNA: TGTGCCAGCAGCTTTGGGACAGGGGGGGTAGCCAAAAACATTCAGTACTTC
CDR3: CASSFGTGGVAKNIQYF

V: TRBV5-1
size: -
J: TRBJ1-4
D: -
DNA: TGCGCCAGCAGCTTGGGAGCAGGGGCGACAGCAACTAATGAAAAACTGTTTTTT
CDR3: CASSLGAGATATNEKLFF

V: TRBV6-2/TRBV6-3
size: -
J: TRBJ2-5
D: TRBD1
DNA: TGTGCCAGCAGCTGGGACAGGCGGAAGACCCAGTACTTC
CDR3: CASSWDRRKTQYF

V: TRBV5-1
size: many
J: TRBJ1-4
D: -
DNA: TGCGCCAGCAGCAGTAGCTATGGGGCGCGTGAAAAACTGTTTTTT
CDR3: CASSSSYGAREKLFF

V: TRBV6-2/TRBV6-3
size: many
J: TRBJ1-5
D: TRBD1
DNA: TGTGCCAGCAGTCCGACAGGGTACGCCAATCAGCCCCAGCATTTT
CDR3: CASSPTGYANQPQHF

V: TRBV12-3/TRBV12-4
size: many
J: TRBJ1-2
D: TRBD1
DNA: TGTGCCAGCAGTGGCTCCTTCGGGACAGGCGTCTATGGCTACACCTTC
CDR3: CASSGSFGTGVYGYTF

V: TRBV20-1
size: many
J: TRBJ1-6
D: -
DNA: TGCAGTGCTAGACCCGTAGGACCCTATAATTCACCCCTCCACTTT
CDR3: CSARPVGPYNSPLHF

V: TRBV10-3
size: many
J: TRBJ1-6
D: -
DNA: TGTGCCATCAGTGAGACGCCGAGGGGAAGGGCCCACTTT
CDR3: CAISETPRGRAHF

V: TRBV7-9
size: many
J: TRBJ2-5
D: -
DNA: TGTGCCAGCAGCCCCAGTGTAGAGGTGTTTGAGACCCAGTACTTC
CDR3: CASSPSVEVFETQYF

V: TRBV3-1
size: -
J: TRBJ2-2
D: TRBD2
DNA: TGTGCCAGCAGCCCTTTTCCGCAGCGGGAGGACACCGGGGAGCTGTTTTTT
CDR3: CASSPFPQREDTGELFF

V: TRBV5-1
size: -
J: TRBJ2-1
D: -
DNA: TGCGCCAGCAGCTTGGCCCCCGGTTATAGCTCCTACAATGAGCAGTTCTTC
CDR3: CASSLAPGYSSYNEQFF

V: TRBV3-1
size: many
J: TRBJ2-1
D: -
DNA: TGTGCCAGCAGCCAAGACAGCTTCTCCTACAATGAGCAGTTCTTC
CDR3: CASSQDSFSYNEQFF